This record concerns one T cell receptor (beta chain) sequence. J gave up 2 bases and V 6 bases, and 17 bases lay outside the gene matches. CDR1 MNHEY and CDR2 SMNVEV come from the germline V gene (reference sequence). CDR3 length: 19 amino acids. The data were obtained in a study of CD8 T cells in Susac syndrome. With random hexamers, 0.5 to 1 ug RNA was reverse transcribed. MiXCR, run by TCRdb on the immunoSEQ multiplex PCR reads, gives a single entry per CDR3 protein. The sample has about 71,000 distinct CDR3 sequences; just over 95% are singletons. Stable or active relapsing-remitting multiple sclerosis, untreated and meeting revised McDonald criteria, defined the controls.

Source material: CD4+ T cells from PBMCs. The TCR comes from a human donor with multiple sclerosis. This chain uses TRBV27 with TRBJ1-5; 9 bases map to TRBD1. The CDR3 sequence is CASRPTGTGYLRGNQPQHF. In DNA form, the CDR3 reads TGTGCCAGCAGGCCGACCGGGACAGGGTATCTTAGGGGCAATCAGCCCCAGCATTTT.